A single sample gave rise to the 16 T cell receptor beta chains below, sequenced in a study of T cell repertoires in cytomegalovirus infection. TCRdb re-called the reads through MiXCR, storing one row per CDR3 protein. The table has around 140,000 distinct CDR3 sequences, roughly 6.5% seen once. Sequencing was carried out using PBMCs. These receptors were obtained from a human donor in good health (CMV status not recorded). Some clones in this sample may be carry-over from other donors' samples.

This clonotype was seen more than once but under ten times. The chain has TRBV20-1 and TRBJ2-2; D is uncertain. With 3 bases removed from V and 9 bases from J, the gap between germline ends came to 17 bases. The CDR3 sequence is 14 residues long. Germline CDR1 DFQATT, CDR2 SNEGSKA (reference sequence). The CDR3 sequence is CSASPVQTPWELFF. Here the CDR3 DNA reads TGCAGTGCTAGTCCCGTTCAAACGCCCTGGGAGCTGTTTTTT.

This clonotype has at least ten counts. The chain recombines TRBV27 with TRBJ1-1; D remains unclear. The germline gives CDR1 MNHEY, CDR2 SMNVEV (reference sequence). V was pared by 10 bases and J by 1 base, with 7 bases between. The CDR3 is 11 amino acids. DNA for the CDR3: TGTGCCACCGCACAGAACACTGAAGCTTTCTTT. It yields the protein CATAQNTEAFF.

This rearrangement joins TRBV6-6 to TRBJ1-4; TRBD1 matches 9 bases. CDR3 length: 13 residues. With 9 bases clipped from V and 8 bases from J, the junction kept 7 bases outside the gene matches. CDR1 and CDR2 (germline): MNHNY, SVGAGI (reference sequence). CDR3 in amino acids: CASEGQGGEKLFF. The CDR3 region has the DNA TGTGCCAGTGAGGGACAGGGAGGAGAAAAACTGTTTTTT.

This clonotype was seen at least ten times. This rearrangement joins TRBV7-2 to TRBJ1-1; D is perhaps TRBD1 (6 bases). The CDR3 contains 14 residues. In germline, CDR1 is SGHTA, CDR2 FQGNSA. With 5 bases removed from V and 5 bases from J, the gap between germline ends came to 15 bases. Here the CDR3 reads CASSPPGRGTEAFF. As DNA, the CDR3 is TGTGCCAGCAGCCCCCCGGGCAGGGGTACTGAAGCTTTCTTT.

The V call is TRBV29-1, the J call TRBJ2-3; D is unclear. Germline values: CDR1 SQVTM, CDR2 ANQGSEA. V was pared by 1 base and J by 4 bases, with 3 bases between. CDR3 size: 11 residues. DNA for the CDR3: TGCAGCGTTGAAGCGCCAGATACGCAGTATTTT. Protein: CSVEAPDTQYF.

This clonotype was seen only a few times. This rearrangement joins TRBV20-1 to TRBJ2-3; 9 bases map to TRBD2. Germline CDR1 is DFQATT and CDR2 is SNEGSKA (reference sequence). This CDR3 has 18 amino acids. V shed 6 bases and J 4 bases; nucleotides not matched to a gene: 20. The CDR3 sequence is CSAHSGGGGASGPDTQYF. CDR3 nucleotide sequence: TGCAGTGCCCACAGCGGGGGCGGGGGGGCTTCGGGCCCAGATACGCAGTATTTT.

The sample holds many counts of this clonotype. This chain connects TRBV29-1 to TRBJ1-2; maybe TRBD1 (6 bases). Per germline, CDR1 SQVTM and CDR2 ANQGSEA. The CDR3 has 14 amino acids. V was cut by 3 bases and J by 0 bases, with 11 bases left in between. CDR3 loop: CSVDQTGSNYGYTF. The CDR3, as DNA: TGCAGCGTTGACCAGACAGGCTCTAACTATGGCTACACCTTC. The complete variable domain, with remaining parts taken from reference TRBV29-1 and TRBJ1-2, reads SAVISQKPSRDICQRGTSLTIQCQVDSQVTMMFWYRQQPGQSLTLIATANQGSEATYESGFVIDKFPISRPNLTFSTLTVSNMSPEDSSIYLCSVDQTGSNYGYTFGSGTRLTVV.

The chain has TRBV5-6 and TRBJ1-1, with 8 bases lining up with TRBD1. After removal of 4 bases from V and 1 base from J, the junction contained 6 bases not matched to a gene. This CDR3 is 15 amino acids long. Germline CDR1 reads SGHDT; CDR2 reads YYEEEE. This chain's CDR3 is CASSRSGTGNTEAFF. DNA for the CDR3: TGTGCCAGCAGCCGCTCCGGGACAGGGAACACTGAAGCTTTCTTT.

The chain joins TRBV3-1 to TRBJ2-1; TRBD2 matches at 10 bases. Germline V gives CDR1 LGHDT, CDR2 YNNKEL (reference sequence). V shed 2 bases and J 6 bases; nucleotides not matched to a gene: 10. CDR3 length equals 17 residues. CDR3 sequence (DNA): TGTGCCAGCAGCCAACCCCCCCTAGCGGGGGCCTTCAATGAGCAGTTCTTC. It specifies CASSQPPLAGAFNEQFF.

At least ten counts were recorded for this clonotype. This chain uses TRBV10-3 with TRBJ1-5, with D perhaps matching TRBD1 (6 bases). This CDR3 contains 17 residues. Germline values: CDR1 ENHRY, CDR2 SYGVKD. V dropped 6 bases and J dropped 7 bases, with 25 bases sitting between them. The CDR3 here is CAISRGGIQGGRQPQHF. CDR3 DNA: TGTGCCATCAGCCGCGGAGGTATACAGGGCGGGAGGCAGCCCCAGCATTTT.

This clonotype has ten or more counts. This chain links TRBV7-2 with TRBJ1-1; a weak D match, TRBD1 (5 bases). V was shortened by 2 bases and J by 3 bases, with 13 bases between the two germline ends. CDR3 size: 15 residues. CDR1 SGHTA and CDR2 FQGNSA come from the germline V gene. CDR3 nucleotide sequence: TGTGCCAGCAGCTTAACAGGTCCCGGGGACACTGAAGCTTTCTTT. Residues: CASSLTGPGDTEAFF.

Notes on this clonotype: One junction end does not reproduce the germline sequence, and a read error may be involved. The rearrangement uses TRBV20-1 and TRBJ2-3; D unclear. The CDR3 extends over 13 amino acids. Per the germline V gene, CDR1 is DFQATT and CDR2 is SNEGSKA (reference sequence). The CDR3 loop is CSARDRSRDTQYF. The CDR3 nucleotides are TGCAGTGCTAGAGATCGGAGCAGAGATACGCAGTATTTT.

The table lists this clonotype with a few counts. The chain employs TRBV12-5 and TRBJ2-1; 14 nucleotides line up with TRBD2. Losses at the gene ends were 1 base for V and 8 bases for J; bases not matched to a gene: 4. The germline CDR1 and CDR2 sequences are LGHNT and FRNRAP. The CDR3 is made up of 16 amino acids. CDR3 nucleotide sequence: TGTGCTAGTGGTTTGGGGACTAGCGGGGGGTTGCATGAGCAGTTCTTC. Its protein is CASGLGTSGGLHEQFF.

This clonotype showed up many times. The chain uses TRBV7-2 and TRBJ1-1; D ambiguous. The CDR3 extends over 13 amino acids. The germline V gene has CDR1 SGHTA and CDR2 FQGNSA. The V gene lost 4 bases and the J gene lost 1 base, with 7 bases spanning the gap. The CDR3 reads CASSSGRNTEAFF. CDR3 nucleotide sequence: TGTGCCAGCAGCTCCGGCAGGAACACTGAAGCTTTCTTT.

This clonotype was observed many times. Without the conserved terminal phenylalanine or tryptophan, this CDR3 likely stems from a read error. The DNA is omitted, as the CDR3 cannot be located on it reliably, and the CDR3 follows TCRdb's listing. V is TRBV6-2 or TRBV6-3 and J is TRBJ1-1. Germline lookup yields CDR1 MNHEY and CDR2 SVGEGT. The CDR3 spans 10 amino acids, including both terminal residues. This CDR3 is CASRGRFLVL.

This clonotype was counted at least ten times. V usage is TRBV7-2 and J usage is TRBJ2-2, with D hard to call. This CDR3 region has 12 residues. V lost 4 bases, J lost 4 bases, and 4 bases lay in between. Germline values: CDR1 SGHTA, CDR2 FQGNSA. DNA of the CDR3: TGTGCCAGCAGCTCCCTCACCGGGGAGCTGTTTTTT. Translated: CASSSLTGELFF. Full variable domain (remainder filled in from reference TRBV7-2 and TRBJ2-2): GAGVSQSPSNKVTEKGKDVELRCDPISGHTALYWYRQSLGQGLEFLIYFQGNSAPDKSGLPSDRFSAERTGGSVSTLTIQRTQQEDSAVYLCASSSLTGELFFGEGSRLTVL.